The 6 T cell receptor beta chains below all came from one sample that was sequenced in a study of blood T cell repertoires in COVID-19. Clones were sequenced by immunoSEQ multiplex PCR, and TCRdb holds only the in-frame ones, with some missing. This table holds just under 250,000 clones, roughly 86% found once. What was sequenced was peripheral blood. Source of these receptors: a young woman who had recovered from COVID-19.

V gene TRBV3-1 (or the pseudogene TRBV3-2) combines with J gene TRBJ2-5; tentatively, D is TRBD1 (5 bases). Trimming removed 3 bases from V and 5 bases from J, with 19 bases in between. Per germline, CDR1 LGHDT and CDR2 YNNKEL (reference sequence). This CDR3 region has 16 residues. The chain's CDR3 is CASSHLLGRGMETQYF. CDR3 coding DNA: TGTGCCAGCAGCCATCTTCTCGGTAGGGGTATGGAGACCCAGTACTTC.

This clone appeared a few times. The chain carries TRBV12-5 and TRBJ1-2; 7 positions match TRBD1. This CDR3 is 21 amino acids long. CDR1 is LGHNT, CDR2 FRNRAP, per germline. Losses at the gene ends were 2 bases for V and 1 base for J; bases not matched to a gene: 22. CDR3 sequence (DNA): TGTGCTAGTGGTTTGAAACCGGGACAGTCCTATTCTCTCCTGAATAACTATGGCTACACCTTC. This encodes CASGLKPGQSYSLLNNYGYTF.

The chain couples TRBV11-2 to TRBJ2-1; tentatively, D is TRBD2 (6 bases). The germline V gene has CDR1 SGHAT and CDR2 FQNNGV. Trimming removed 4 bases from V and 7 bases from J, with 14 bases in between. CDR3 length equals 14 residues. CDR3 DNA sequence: TGTGCCAGCAGCTCCATAGCGGCTTGGAATGAGCAGTTCTTC. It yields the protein CASSSIAAWNEQFF.

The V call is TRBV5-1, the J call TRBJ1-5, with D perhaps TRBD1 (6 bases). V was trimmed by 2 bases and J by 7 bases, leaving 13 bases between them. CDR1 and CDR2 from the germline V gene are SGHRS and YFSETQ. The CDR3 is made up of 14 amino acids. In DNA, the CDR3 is TGCGCCAGCAGCTTAATAGGGGGAGACCAGCCCCAGCATTTT. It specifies CASSLIGGDQPQHF. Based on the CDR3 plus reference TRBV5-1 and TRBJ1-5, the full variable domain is KAGVTQTPRYLIKTRGQQVTLSCSPISGHRSVSWYQQTPGQGLQFLFEYFSETQRNKGNFPGRFSGRQFSNSRSEMNVSTLELGDSALYLCASSLIGGDQPQHFGDGTRLSIL.

CDR3 in DNA: TGCGCCAGCAGCCCGGGTTTAGCGGGGGGAAAAGAGACCCAGTACTTC. Translating gives CASSPGLAGGKETQYF. The chain employs TRBV5-1 and TRBJ2-5; 10 bases line up with TRBD2. CDR1 is SGHRS and CDR2 is YFSETQ in the germline V gene. The CDR3 is 16 amino acids. V was clipped by 4 bases and J by 3 bases; unmatched bases: 9. The whole variable domain, remainder taken from reference TRBV5-1 and TRBJ2-5, is KAGVTQTPRYLIKTRGQQVTLSCSPISGHRSVSWYQQTPGQGLQFLFEYFSETQRNKGNFPGRFSGRQFSNSRSEMNVSTLELGDSALYLCASSPGLAGGKETQYFGPGTRLLVL.

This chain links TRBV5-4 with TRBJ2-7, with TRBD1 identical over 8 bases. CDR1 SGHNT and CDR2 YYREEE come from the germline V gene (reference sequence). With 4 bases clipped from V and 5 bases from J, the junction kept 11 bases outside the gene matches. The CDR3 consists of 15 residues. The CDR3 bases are TGTGCCAGCAGCAGATCCGGGACAGGACTCGACGAGCAGTACTTC. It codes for CASSRSGTGLDEQYF.